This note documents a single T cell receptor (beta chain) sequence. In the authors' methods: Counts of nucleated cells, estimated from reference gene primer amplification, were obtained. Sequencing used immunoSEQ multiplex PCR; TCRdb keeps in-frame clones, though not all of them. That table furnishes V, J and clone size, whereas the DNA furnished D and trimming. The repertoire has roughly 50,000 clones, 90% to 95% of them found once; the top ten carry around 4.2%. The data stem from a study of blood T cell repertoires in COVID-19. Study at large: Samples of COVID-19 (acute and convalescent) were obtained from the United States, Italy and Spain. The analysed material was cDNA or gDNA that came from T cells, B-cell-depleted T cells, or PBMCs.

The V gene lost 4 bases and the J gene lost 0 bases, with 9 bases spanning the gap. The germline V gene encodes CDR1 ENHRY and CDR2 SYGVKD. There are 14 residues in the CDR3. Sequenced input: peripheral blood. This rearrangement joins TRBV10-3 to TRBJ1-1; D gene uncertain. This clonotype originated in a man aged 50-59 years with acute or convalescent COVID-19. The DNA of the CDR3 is TGTGCCATCAGTGGGACGGGGATGAACACTGAAGCTTTCTTT. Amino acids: CAISGTGMNTEAFF.